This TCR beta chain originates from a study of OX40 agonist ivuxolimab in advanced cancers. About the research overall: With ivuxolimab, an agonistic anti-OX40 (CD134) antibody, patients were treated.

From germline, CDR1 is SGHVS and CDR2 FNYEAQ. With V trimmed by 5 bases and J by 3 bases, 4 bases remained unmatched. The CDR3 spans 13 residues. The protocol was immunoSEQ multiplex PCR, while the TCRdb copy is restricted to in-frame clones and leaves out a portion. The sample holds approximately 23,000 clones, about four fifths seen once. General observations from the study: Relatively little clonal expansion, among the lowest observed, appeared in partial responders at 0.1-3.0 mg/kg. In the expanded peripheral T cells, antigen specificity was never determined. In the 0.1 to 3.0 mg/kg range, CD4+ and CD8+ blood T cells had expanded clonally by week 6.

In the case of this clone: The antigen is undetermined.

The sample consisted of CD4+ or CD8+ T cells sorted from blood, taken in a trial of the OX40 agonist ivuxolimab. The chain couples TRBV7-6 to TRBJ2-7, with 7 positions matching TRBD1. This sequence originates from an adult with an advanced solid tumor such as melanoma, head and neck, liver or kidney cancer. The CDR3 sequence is CASSPGQNYEQYF. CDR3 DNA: TGTGCCAGCAGCCCGGGACAGAACTACGAGCAGTACTTC.